This T cell receptor (beta chain) was captured in a study of cytomegalovirus exposure and HLA in healthy donors. General study findings and limits: The authors listed 150 to 200 TCR beta chains as cytomegalovirus-associated. Diagnosis of cytomegalovirus status made by the classifier reportedly showed high specificity and sensitivity. It was confirmed in vitro that a few of the CMV-associated chains were specific for CMV antigens. In a later analysis, compared with equally common non-associated chains, HLA-associated beta chains were more expanded.

V shed 5 bases and J shed 6 bases, with 8 bases lying between them. Per germline, CDR1 MNHGY and CDR2 SAAAGT. The CDR3 has 12 residues. PCR primers comprised 60 Vbeta and 13 Jbeta primers. The method was immunoSEQ multiplex PCR; TCRdb's version includes in-frame clones alone and lacks a portion of them. The profile covers 85,000 to 100,000 clones, with about 83% appearing a single time and 3% to 4% taken by the ten largest. In its sample, this clone was seen a few times. Its antigen is currently unknown. This chain connects TRBV6-8 to TRBJ1-5; D unresolved. This clonotype was sampled from a female donor in good health and CMV-seropositive. Sequencing used PBMCs. The CDR3 loop reads CASSVSVQPQHF. CDR3 coding DNA: TGTGCCAGCAGTGTGAGCGTTCAGCCCCAGCATTTT.